The 2 T cell receptor beta chains below come from one sample, sequenced in a study of T cells in Graves' hyperthyroidism and ophthalmopathy. TCR beta CDR3 regions were amplified from RNA. HTBI primers were the set used in a first-round RT-PCR of the TCR CDR3. Each CDR3 protein gets one entry after TCRdb re-called the multiplex PCR reads with MiXCR. The sample includes about 570,000 distinct CDR3 sequences, approximately 44% of them seen just once. The sequenced sample consisted of peripheral blood or thyroid tissue (not recorded which). The receptors shown here come from an adult woman with Graves' disease, either hyperthyroidism or ophthalmopathy (not recorded which).

CDR3 residues: CASSLVEENYGYTF. Here the CDR3 DNA reads TGTGCCAGCAGCTTAGTAGAAGAGAACTATGGCTACACCTTC. V gene TRBV6-5 combines with J gene TRBJ1-2; D not resolved. In germline, CDR1 is MNHEY, CDR2 SVGAGI. This CDR3 has 14 amino acids. Deletions cut 6 bases from V and 2 bases from J, with 13 bases between.

This clonotype was seen at least ten times. J is TRBJ2-3 and V is TRBV7-2; 7 nucleotides agree with TRBD1. The J segment lost 4 bases and the V segment lost 3 bases, leaving 1 base of the junction unmatched. From germline, CDR1 is SGHTA and CDR2 FQGNSA. The CDR3 covers 13 residues. The CDR3 bases are TGTGCCAGCAGCTTTGACAGGGCAGATACGCAGTATTTT. This codes for CASSFDRADTQYF.